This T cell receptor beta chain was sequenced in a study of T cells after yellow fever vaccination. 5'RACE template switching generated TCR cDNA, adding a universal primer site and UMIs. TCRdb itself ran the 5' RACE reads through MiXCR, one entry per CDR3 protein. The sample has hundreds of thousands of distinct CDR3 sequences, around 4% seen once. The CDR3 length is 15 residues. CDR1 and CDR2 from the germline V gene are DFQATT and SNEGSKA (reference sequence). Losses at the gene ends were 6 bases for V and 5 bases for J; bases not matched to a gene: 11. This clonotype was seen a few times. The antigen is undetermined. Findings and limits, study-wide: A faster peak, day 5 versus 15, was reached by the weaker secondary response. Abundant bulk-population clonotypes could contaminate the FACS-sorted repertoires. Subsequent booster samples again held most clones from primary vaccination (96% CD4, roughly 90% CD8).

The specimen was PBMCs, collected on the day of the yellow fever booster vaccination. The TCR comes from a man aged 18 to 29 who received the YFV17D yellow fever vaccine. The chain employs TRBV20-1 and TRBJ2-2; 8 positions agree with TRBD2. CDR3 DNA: TGCAGTGCCCAGAAGCGGGGGCGCCGGACCGGGGAGCTGTTTTTT. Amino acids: CSAQKRGRRTGELFF.